Listed here are 13 T cell receptor beta chains from one sample, sequenced in a study of neoadjuvant anti-PD-1 for oral cavity cancer. Clones were read by immunoSEQ multiplex PCR, and TCRdb kept only the in-frame ones, dropping some. The sample lists about 72,000 clones, about four fifths occurring once. The starting material was PBMCs, obtained before nivolumab (anti-PD-1) treatment. These receptors were taken from a person aged 35-79 years with oral cavity squamous cell carcinoma.

J is TRBJ2-5 and V is TRBV21-1; the table gives TRBD2 as D, unverified against the DNA. TRBV21-1 is labeled a pseudogene. This CDR3 contains 16 residues. The CDR3 reads CASPTMTSGNQETQYF. The CDR3 nucleotides read TGTGCCAGCCCTACGATGACTAGCGGGAACCAAGAGACCCAGTACTTC.

This clone appeared a few times. The CDR3 spells CASSAPGTEAFF. The CDR3 bases are TGTGCCAGCAGTGCACCGGGCACTGAAGCTTTCTTT. The chain carries TRBV6-5 and TRBJ1-1; D call uncertain. This CDR3 spans 12 amino acids. Germline V gene sequence: CDR1 MNHEY, CDR2 SVGAGI. V was trimmed by 5 bases and J by 4 bases, leaving 8 bases between them.

V gene TRBV5-4 combines with J gene TRBJ2-2; TRBD2 matches 10 bases. This CDR3 is built from 16 residues. Germline loops: CDR1 SGHNT, CDR2 YYREEE (reference sequence). The J segment lost 10 bases and the V segment lost 4 bases, leaving 13 bases of the junction unmatched. The CDR3: CASSRESGLATLELFF. The CDR3 coding sequence is TGTGCCAGCAGCCGAGAATCGGGACTAGCGACTTTGGAGCTGTTTTTT.

The chain recombines TRBV30 with TRBJ2-6; D uncertain. The germline V gene encodes CDR1 GTSNPN and CDR2 SVGIG (reference sequence). CDR3 length: 14 amino acids. With 0 bases removed from V and 0 bases from J, the gap between germline ends came to 3 bases. CDR3 coding DNA: TGTGCCTGGAGTGTAGGCTCTGGGGCCAACGTCCTGACTTTC. Its translation is CAWSVGSGANVLTF.

V usage is TRBV5-1 and J usage is TRBJ2-3, with 7 bases that match TRBD2. In germline, CDR1 is SGHRS, CDR2 YFSETQ. This CDR3 comprises 14 residues. With 5 bases clipped from V and 1 base from J, the junction kept 4 bases outside the gene matches. As DNA, the CDR3 is TGCGCCAGCAGTTCCCGGGGGGGCACAGATACGCAGTATTTT. It is translated as CASSSRGGTDTQYF.

The chain recombines TRBV5-8 with TRBJ2-3; D is tentatively TRBD1 or TRBD2 (5 bases each). The CDR3 has 14 residues. Germline V CDR1 and CDR2: SGHTS, YDEGEE. V was pared by 0 bases and J by 1 base, with 6 bases between. Written as DNA, the CDR3 is TGTGCCAGCAGCTTGGGAGGGGGCACAGATACGCAGTATTTT. Protein sequence: CASSLGGGTDTQYF. The entire variable domain, with the rest obtained from reference TRBV5-8 and TRBJ2-3, is as follows: EAGVTQSPTHLIKTRGQQATLRCSPISGHTSVYWYQQALGLGLQFLLWYDEGEERNRGNFPPRFSGRQFPNYSSELNVNALELEDSALYLCASSLGGGTDTQYFGPGTRLTVL.

This chain uses TRBV2 with TRBJ2-3; no definite D call. Germline CDR1 is SNHLY and CDR2 is FYNNEI. V was trimmed by 5 bases and J by 0 bases, leaving 12 bases between them. The CDR3 length is 15 residues. In nucleotides, the CDR3 is TGTGCCAGCAGTCGAATATCGCAAAGCACAGATACGCAGTATTTT. Amino acid sequence: CASSRISQSTDTQYF.

The chain recombines TRBV13 with TRBJ2-5; 8 bases match TRBD1. With V trimmed by 4 bases and J by 2 bases, 9 bases remained unmatched. This CDR3 is built from 16 residues. CDR1 and CDR2 from the germline V gene are PRHDT and FYEKMQ (reference sequence). This chain's CDR3 is CASSSFYRGRQETQYF. Here the CDR3 DNA reads TGTGCCAGCAGCTCCTTCTACAGGGGGAGGCAAGAGACCCAGTACTTC.

This rearrangement joins TRBV5-4 to TRBJ2-3, with D perhaps being TRBD1 or TRBD2 (5 bases each). The V gene's germline CDR1 is SGHNT and CDR2 YYREEE (reference sequence). The CDR3 covers 13 residues. V lost 1 base and J 10 bases, leaving 13 bases between the germline ends. CDR3 amino acids: CASSLWDGPAQYF. The CDR3 bases are TGTGCCAGCAGCTTGTGGGACGGACCCGCGCAGTATTTT.

CDR3 sequence: CASSLYLFGTGGDSNSNQPQHF. DNA for the CDR3: TGTGCCAGCAGTTTATATCTCTTTGGGACAGGGGGCGACTCCAATAGCAATCAGCCCCAGCATTTT. V usage is TRBV28 and J usage is TRBJ1-5; 12 bases line up with TRBD1. CDR1 MDHEN and CDR2 SYDVKM come from the germline V gene. This CDR3 is 22 amino acids long. V dropped 1 base and J dropped 0; count of bases not matched to a gene: 16.

This clone appeared a single time. The chain couples TRBV5-4 to TRBJ1-3; D might be TRBD1 (5 bases). V lost 4 bases, J lost 8 bases, and 13 bases lay in between. The length of the CDR3 is 13 residues. Germline loops: CDR1 SGHNT, CDR2 YYREEE (reference sequence). This CDR3 reads CASSLPPGHTIYF. The CDR3 bases are TGTGCCAGCAGCCTACCTCCGGGACACACCATATATTTT.

The chain links TRBV7-9 to TRBJ1-2; D is possibly TRBD1 (6 bases). Trimming removed 2 bases from V and 7 bases from J, with 20 bases in between. The CDR3 has 16 amino acids. Germline V lookup: CDR1 SEHNR, CDR2 FQNEAQ (reference sequence). CDR3 in DNA: TGTGCCAGCAGCTTACTACCCCTCATTCAGGGGTCTGGCTACACCTTC. It is translated as CASSLLPLIQGSGYTF.

The chain combines TRBV29-1 with TRBJ1-1; D gene uncertain. CDR3 length equals 10 residues. The ends were cut back, 5 bases at V and 3 bases at J, with 4 bases in the middle. Germline CDR1 is SQVTM and CDR2 is ANQGSEA. Here the CDR3 DNA reads TGCAGCGTTATAGACACTGAAGCTTTCTTT. It yields the protein CSVIDTEAFF.